This entry is about one TCR beta chain. This sample was included in a study of blood T cell repertoires in COVID-19. Study summary: Donors in the United States, Italy and Spain gave samples during acute or convalescent COVID-19. T cells, B-cell-depleted T cells, or PBMCs provided the cDNA or gDNA that served as material.

Authors' processing steps: The authors estimated nucleated cell counts from reference gene primer amplification. TCRdb keeps only in-frame clones here, not all; method: immunoSEQ multiplex PCR. Clone size and the V and J calls come from that table; the DNA yielded D and trimming. Among fewer than 250,000 clones, roughly 90% were seen once, and the ten largest hold roughly 2.5%. Material for sequencing was peripheral blood. The sequence was collected from an older woman with acute or convalescent COVID-19.

CDR3 protein: CASSFDRGELDSPLHF. As DNA, the CDR3 is TGTGCCAGCAGCTTCGACAGGGGGGAGTTGGATTCACCCCTCCACTTT. The chain employs TRBV5-6 and TRBJ1-6, with 9 bases aligning to TRBD1. Germline V gene data show CDR1 as SGHDT and CDR2 as YYEEEE. The length of the CDR3 is 16 residues. Trimming removed 2 bases from V and 8 bases from J; junction bases left unmatched: 8. Full variable domain (missing parts from reference TRBV5-6 and TRBJ1-6): DAGVTQSPTHLIKTRGQQVTLRCSPKSGHDTVSWYQQALGQGPQFIFQYYEEEERQRGNFPDRFSGHQFPNYSSELNVNALLLGDSALYLCASSFDRGELDSPLHFGNGTRLTVT.